This T cell receptor beta chain was found in a study of Ad26.COV2.S vaccination and SARS-CoV-2 variants. Study details: Recipients of Ad26.COV2.S got it intramuscularly, once or twice 56 days apart. Overall study results and limits: The authors reported substantial breadth in spike-specific CD8+ and CD4+ T cell responses after vaccination.

Of note for this clone: Its cognate antigen is unknown. No DNA is shown, since the ends of the CDR3 on it are uncertain; the CDR3 is the one TCRdb lists.

From its first to its last residue, the CDR3 has 18 amino acids. Germline V gives CDR1 MGHRA, CDR2 YSYEKL. As for treatment: around 19 received Ad26.COV2.S at low or high dose, single or two shots; several received placebo; per-sample allocation not given. Sample collection was performed on day 63 after the first vaccine or placebo injection. Adults aged 18-55 years in Boston included the donor. An Ad26 vector was used to express Wuhan-strain SARS-CoV-2 spike as the vaccine. Sequencing used immunoSEQ multiplex PCR; TCRdb keeps in-frame clones, though not all of them. Here the sample spans 380,000 or so clones, about 88% being singletons.

The rearrangement links TRBV4-1 to TRBJ2-2. The receptor's source is a person between 18 and 65 years old who received the Ad26.COV2.S COVID-19 vaccine or a placebo. The starting material was peripheral blood, obtained in a trial of Ad26.COV2.S vaccine versus placebo. This chain's CDR3 is CASSQEETRTRRAGELFF.